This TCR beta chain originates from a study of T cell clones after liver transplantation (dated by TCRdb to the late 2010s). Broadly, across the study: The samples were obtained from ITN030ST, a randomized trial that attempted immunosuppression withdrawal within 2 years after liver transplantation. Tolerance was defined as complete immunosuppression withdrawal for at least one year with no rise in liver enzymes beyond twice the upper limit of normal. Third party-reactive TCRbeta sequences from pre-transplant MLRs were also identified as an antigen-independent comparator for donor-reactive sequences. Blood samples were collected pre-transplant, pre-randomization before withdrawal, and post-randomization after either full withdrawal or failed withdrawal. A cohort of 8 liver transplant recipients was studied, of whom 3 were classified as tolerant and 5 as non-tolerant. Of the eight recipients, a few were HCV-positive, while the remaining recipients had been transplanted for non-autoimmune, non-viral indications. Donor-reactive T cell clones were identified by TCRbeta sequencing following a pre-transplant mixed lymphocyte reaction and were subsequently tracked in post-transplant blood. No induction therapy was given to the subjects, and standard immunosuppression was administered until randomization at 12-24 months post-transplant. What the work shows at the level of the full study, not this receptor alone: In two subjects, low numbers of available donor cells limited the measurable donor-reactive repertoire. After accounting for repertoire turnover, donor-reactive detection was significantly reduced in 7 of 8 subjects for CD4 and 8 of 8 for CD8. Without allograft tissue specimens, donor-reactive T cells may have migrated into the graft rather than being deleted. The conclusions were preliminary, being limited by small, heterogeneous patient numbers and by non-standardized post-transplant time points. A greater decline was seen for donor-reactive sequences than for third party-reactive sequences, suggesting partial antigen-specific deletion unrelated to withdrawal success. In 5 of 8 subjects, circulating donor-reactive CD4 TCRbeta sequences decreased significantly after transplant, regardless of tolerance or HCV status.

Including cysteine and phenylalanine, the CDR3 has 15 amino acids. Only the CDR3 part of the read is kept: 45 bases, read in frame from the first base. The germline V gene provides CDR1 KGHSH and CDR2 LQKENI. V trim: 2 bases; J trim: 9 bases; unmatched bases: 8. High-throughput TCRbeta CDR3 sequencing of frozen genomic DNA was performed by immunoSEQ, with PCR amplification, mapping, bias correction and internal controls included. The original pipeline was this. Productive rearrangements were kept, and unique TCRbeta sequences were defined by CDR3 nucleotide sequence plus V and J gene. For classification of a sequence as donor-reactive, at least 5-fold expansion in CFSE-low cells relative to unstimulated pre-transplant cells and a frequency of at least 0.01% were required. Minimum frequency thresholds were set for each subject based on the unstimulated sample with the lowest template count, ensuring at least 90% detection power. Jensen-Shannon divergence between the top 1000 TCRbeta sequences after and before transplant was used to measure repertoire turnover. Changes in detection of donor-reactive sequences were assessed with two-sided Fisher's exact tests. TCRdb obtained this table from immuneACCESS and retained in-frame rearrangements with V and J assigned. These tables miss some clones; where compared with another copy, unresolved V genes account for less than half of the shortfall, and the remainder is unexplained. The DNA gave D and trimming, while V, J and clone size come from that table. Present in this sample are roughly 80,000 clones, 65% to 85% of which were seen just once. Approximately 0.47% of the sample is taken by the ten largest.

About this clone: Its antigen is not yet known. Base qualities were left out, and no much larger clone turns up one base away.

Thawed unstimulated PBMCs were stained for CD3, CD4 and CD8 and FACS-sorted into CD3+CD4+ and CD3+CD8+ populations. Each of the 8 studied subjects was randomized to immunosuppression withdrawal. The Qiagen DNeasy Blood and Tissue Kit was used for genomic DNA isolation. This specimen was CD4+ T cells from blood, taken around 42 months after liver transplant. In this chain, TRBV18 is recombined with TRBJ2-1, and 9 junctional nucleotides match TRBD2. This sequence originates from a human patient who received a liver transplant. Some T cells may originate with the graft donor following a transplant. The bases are TGTGCCAGCTCACCAGGCGGGAGGGCCGGTGGTGAGCAGTTCTTC. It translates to CASSPGGRAGGEQFF.